This T cell receptor beta chain came from a study of technical replicates of blood from a few donors. The protocol was immunoSEQ multiplex PCR, while the TCRdb copy is restricted to in-frame clones and leaves out a portion. Of approximately 84,000 clones listed, 95% to 98% are singletons. The germline CDR1 and CDR2 sequences are SGHNT and YYREEE (reference sequence). CDR3 length: 17 amino acids. J lost 6 bases, V lost 3 bases, and 8 bases had no gene match. The sample comprised T cells isolated from PBMCs. The chain links TRBV5-4 to TRBJ2-2; the match to TRBD2 covers 13 bases. This TCR was recovered from a human donor in good health. The CDR3 DNA reads as TGTGCCAGCAGCTCCGGACTAGCGGGGGAGGAGGCCGGGGAGCTGTTTTTT. Protein: CASSSGLAGEEAGELFF.